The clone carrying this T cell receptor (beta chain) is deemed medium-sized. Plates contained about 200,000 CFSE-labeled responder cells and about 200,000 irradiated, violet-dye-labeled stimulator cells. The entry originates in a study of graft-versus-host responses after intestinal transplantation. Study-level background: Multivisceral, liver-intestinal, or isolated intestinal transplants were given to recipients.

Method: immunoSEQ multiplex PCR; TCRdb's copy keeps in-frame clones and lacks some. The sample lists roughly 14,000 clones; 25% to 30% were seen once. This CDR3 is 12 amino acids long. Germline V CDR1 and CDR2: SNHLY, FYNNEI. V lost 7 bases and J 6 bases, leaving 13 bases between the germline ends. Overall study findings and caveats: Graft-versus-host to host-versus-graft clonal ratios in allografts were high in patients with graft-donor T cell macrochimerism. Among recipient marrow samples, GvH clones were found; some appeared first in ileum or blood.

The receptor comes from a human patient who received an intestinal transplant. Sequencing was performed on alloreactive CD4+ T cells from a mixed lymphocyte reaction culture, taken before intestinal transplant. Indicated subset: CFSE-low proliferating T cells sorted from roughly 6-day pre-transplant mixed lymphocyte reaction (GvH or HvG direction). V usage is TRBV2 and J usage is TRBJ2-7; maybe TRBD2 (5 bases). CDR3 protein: CASKLDRGEQYF. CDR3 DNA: TGTGCCAGCAAACTGGACCGGGGCGAGCAGTACTTC.